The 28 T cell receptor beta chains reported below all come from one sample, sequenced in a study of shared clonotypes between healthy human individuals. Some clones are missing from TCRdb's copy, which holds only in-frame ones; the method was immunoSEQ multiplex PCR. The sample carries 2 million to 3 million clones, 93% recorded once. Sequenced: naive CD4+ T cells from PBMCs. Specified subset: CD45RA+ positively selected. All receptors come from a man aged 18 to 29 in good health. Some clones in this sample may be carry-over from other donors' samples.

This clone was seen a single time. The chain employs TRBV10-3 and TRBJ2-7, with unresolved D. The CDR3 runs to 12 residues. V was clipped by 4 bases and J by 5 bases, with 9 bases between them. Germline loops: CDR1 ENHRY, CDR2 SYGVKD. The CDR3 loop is CAISASVDEQYF. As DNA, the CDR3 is TGTGCCATCAGTGCCTCGGTGGACGAGCAGTACTTC.

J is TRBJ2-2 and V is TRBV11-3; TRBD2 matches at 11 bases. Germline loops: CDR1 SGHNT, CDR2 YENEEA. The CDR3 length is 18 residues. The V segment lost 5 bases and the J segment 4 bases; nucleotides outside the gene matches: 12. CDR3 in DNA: TGTGCCAGCAGCAGAGGAGGGACTAGCGGAGCGAGCACCGGGGAGCTGTTTTTT. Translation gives CASSRGGTSGASTGELFF.

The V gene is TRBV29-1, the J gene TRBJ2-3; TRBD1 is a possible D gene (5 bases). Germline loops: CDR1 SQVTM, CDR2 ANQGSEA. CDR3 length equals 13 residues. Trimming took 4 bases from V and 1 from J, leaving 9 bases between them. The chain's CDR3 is CSVARAGTDTQYF. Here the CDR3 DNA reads TGCAGCGTTGCCAGGGCGGGCACAGATACGCAGTATTTT.

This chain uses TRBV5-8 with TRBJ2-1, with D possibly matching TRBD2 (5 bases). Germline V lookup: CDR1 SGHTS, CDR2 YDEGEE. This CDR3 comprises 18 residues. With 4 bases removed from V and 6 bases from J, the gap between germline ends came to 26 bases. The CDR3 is CASSPRGAVITPGNEQFF. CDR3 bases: TGTGCCAGCAGCCCTCGGGGTGCAGTCATCACCCCTGGCAATGAGCAGTTCTTC.

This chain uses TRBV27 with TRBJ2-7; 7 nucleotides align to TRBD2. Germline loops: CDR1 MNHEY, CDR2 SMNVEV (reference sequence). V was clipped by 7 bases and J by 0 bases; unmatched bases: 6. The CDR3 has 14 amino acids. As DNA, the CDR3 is TGTGCCAGCACCGCTAGCGGAAGCTCCTACGAGCAGTACTTC. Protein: CASTASGSSYEQYF.

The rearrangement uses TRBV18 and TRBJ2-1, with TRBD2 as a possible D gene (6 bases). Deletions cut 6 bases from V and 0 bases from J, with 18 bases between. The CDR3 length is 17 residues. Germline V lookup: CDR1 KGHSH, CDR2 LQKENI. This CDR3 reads CASSPNPHGSSYNEQFF. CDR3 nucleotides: TGTGCCAGCTCGCCAAACCCCCACGGGAGCTCCTACAATGAGCAGTTCTTC.

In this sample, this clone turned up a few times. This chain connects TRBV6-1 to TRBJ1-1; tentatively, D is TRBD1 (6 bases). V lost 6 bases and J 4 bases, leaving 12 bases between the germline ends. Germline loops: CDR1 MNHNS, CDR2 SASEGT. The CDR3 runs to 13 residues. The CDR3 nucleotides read TGTGCCAGCAGGATGGACAGTAGCACTGAAGCTTTCTTT. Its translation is CASRMDSSTEAFF.

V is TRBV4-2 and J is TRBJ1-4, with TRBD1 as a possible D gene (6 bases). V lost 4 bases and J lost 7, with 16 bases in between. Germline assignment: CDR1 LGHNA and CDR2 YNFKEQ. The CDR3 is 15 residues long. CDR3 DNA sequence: TGTGCCAGCAGCCTATTGGAGGGGGATAGTGAAAAACTGTTTTTT. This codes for CASSLLEGDSEKLFF.

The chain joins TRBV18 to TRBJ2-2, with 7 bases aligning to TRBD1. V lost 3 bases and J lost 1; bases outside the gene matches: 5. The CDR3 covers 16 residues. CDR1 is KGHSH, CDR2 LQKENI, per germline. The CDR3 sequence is CASSPIRQGNTGELFF. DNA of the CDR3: TGTGCCAGCTCACCTATAAGACAGGGGAACACCGGGGAGCTGTTTTTT.

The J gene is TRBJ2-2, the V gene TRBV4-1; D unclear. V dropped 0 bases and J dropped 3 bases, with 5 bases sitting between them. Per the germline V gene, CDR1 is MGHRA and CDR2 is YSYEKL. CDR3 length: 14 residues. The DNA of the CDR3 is TGCGCCAGCAGCCAAGATATAGACACCGGGGAGCTGTTTTTT. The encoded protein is CASSQDIDTGELFF.

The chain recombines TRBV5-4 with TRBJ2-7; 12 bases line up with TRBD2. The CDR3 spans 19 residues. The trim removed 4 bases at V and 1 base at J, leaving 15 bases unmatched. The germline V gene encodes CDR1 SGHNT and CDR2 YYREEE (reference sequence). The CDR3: CASSQHPRASGRESYEQYF. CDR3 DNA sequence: TGTGCCAGCAGCCAGCACCCTAGGGCTAGCGGGAGGGAATCCTACGAGCAGTACTTC.

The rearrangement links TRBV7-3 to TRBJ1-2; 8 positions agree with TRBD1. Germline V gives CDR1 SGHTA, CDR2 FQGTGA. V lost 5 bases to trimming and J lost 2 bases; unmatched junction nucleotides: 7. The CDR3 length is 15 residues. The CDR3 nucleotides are TGTGCCAGCAGCCCGCATAGGACAGGGAACTATGGCTACACCTTC. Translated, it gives CASSPHRTGNYGYTF.

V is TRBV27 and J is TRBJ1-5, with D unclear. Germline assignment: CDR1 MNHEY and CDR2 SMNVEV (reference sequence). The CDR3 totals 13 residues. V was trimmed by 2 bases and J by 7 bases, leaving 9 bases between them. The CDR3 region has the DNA TGTGCCAGCAGTTTAAAGGTTAGGCAGCCCCAGCATTTT. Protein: CASSLKVRQPQHF.

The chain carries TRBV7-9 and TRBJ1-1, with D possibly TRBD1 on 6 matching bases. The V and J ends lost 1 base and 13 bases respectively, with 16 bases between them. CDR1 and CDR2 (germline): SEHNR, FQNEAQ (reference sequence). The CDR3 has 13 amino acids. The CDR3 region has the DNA TGTGCCAGCAGCTTAGGAGGGGGGCAAAAAGATTTCTTT. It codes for CASSLGGGQKDFF.

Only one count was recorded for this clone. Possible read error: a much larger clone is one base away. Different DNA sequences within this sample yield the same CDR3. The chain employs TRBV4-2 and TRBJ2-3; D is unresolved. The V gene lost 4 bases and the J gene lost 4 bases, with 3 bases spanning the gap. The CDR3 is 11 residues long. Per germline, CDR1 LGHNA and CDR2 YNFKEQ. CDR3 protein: CASSLADTQYF. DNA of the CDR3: TGTGCCAGCAGCCTAGCAGATACGCAGTATTTT.

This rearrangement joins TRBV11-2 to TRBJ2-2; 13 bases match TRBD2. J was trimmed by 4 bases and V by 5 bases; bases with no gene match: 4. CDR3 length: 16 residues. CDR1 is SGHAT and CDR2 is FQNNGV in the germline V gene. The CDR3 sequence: CASSHRLAGGTGELFF. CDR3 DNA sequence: TGTGCCAGCAGCCACCGACTAGCGGGAGGCACCGGGGAGCTGTTTTTT.

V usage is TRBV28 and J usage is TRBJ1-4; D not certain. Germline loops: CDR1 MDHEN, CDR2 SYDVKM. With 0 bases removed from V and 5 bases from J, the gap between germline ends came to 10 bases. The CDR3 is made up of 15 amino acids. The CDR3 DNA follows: TGTGCCAGCAGTTTATGGGGCGATGCAAATGAAAAACTGTTTTTT. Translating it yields CASSLWGDANEKLFF.

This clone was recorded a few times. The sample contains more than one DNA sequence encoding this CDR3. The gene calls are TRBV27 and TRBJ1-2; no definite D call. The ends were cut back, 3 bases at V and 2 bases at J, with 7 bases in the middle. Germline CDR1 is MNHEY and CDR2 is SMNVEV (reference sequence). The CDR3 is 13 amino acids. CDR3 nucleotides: TGTGCCAGCAGTTTCCGAGGAAACTATGGCTACACCTTC. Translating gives CASSFRGNYGYTF.

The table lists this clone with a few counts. The CDR3 protein is CASRGANKGQPQHF. In DNA form, the CDR3 reads TGTGCCAGCAGAGGGGCTAACAAAGGTCAGCCCCAGCATTTT. The genes are TRBV25-1 and TRBJ1-5, with a weak D call TRBD1 (5 bases). Germline CDR1 MGHDK, CDR2 SYGVNS. The CDR3 covers 14 residues. V gave up 6 bases and J gave up 6 bases, with 15 bases separating them.

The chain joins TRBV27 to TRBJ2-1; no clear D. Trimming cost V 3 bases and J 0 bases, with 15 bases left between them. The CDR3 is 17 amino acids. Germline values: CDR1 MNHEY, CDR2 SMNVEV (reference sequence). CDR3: CASSFIAAGASYNEQFF. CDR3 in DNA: TGTGCCAGCAGTTTTATTGCCGCAGGAGCCTCCTACAATGAGCAGTTCTTC.

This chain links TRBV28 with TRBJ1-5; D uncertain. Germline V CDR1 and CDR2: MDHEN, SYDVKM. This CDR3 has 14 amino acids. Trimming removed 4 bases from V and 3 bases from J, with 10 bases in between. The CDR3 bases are TGTGCCAGCAGTTCCGCAGAGTTCAATCAGCCCCAGCATTTT. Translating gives CASSSAEFNQPQHF.

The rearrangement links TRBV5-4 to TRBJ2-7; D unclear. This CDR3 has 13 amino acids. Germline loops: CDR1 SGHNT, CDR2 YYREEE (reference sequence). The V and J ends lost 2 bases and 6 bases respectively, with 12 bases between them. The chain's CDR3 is CASSFSDGREQYF. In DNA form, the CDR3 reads TGTGCCAGCAGCTTTTCGGACGGCCGCGAGCAGTACTTC.

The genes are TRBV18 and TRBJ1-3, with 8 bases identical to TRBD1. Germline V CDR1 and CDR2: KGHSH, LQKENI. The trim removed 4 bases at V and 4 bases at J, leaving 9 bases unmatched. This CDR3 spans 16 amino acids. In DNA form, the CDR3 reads TGTGCCAGCTCACTCACAGGGGGAGCGGTCGGAAACACCATATATTTT. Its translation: CASSLTGGAVGNTIYF. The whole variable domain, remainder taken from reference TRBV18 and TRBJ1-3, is NAGVMQNPRHLVRRRGQEARLRCSPMKGHSHVYWYRQLPEEGLKFMVYLQKENIIDESGMPKERFSAEFPKEGPSILRIQQVVRGDSAAYFCASSLTGGAVGNTIYFGEGSWLTVV.

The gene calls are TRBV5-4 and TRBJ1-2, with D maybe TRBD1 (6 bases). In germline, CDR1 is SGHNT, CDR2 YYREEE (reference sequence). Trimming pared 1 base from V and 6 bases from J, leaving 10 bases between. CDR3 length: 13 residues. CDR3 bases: TGTGCCAGCAGCTTGATACAGGGAGATGGCTACACCTTC. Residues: CASSLIQGDGYTF. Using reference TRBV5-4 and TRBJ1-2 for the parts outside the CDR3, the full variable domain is ETGVTQSPTHLIKTRGQQVTLRCSSQSGHNTVSWYQQALGQGPQFIFQYYREEENGRGNFPPRFSGLQFPNYSSELNVNALELDDSALYLCASSLIQGDGYTFGSGTRLTVV.

The CDR3 loop reads CASSQTGRRGSGANVLTF. DNA for the CDR3: TGTGCCAGCAGCCAGACGGGGCGGAGGGGCTCTGGGGCCAACGTCCTGACTTTC. This chain joins TRBV4-2 and TRBJ2-6, with D possibly matching TRBD2 (6 bases). The germline V and J ends were trimmed by 3 bases and 0 bases, with 15 bases remaining between them. The germline V gene has CDR1 LGHNA and CDR2 YNFKEQ. CDR3 length equals 18 residues.

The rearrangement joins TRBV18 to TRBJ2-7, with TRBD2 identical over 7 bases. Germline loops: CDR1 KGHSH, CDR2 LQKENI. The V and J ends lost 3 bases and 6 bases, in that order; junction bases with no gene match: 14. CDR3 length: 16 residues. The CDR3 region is CASSPRWGGGPPEQYF. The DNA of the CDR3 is TGTGCCAGCTCACCCCGCTGGGGGGGAGGCCCCCCCGAGCAGTACTTC.

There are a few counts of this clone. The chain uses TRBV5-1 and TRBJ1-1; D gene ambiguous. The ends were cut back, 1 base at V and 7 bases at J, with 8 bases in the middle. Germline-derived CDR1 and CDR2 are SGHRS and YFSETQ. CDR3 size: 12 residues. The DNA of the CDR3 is TGCGCCAGCAGCTTGACTCCGGGTGAAGCTTTCTTT. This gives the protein CASSLTPGEAFF.

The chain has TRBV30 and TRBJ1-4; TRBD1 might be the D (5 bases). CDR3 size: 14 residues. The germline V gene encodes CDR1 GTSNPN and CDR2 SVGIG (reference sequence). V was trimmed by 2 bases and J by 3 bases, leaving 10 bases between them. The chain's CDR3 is CAWSRRGANEKLFF. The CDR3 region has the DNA TGTGCCTGGAGTCGAAGAGGGGCTAATGAAAAACTGTTTTTT.